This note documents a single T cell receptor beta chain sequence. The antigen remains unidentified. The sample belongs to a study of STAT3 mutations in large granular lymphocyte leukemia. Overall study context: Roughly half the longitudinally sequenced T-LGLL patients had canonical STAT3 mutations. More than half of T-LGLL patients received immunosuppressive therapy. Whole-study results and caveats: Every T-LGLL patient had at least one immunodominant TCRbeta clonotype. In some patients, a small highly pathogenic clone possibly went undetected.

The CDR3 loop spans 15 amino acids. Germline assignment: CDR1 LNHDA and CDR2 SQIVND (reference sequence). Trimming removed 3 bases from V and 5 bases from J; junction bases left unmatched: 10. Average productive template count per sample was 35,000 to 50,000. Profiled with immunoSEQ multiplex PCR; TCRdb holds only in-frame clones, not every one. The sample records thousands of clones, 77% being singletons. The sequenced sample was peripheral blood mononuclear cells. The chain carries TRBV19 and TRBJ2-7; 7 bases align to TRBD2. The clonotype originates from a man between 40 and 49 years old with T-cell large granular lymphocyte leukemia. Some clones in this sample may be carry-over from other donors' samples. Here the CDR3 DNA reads TGTGCCAGTAGTATCCGGAGCGGGACGCACAACGAGCAGTACTTC. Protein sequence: CASSIRSGTHNEQYF.